One sample yielded the 21 T cell receptor beta chains listed below, sequenced in a study of blood T cell repertoires in COVID-19. Some clones are missing from TCRdb's copy, which holds only in-frame ones; the method was immunoSEQ multiplex PCR. The table lists approximately 82,000 clones, roughly 86% of them singletons. The sequencing sample was made of peripheral blood. The receptors stem from a man aged 50-59 years with active or convalescent COVID-19.

The chain carries TRBV7-2 and TRBJ2-7; D is ambiguous. Germline assignment: CDR1 SGHTA and CDR2 FQGNSA. Trimming removed 1 base at V and 1 base at J, with 5 bases between. The CDR3 is 13 amino acids. CDR3 sequence (DNA): TGTGCCAGCAGCTTAGGGCCTTCCTACGAGCAGTACGTC. It codes for CASSLGPSYEQYV.

This clone was picked up one time. V is TRBV19 and J is TRBJ2-3; the match to TRBD2 covers 7 bases. J gave up 2 bases and V 10 bases, and 12 bases lay outside the gene matches. This CDR3 has 15 residues. CDR1 and CDR2 from the germline V gene are LNHDA and SQIVND (reference sequence). The CDR3 loop reads CATTPQAGVTDTQYF. DNA of the CDR3: TGTGCCACCACCCCTCAGGCGGGGGTCACAGATACGCAGTATTTT.

The CDR3 loop is CASSLSTGFLGSGANVLTF. The CDR3 coding sequence is TGTGCCAGCAGCTTAAGCACAGGGTTCCTTGGCTCTGGGGCCAACGTCCTGACTTTC. The rearrangement uses TRBV7-9 and TRBJ2-6; D might be TRBD1 (6 bases). Germline CDR1 SEHNR, CDR2 FQNEAQ (reference sequence). V lost 2 bases, J lost 0 bases, and 17 bases lay in between. The CDR3 consists of 19 residues.

The rearrangement uses TRBV2 and TRBJ2-2; the D gene is possibly TRBD1 (5 bases). The germline V gene has CDR1 SNHLY and CDR2 FYNNEI. The CDR3 totals 15 residues. The V end was cut by 2 bases, the J end by 0 bases, with 7 bases between. CDR3 sequence (DNA): TGTGCCAGCAGTGAACAGGGATCGAACACCGGGGAGCTGTTTTTT. Translating it yields CASSEQGSNTGELFF.

The chain uses TRBV3-1 (or the pseudogene TRBV3-2) and TRBJ2-2; D unclear. The ends were cut back, 1 base at V and 1 base at J, with 10 bases in the middle. There are 16 residues in the CDR3. The germline V gene has CDR1 LGHDT and CDR2 YNNKEL (reference sequence). CDR3 nucleotides: TGTGCCAGCAGCCAAGGATTGGCAGGGAACACCGGGGAGCTGTTTTTT. As protein: CASSQGLAGNTGELFF.

CDR3 sequence: CASSLLFGGGDYGYTF. CDR3 nucleotides: TGTGCCAGCAGTTTATTATTTGGGGGAGGCGACTATGGCTACACCTTC. This sequence joins TRBV27 and TRBJ1-2, with a tentative D call TRBD1 (5 bases). Germline loops: CDR1 MNHEY, CDR2 SMNVEV (reference sequence). The CDR3 is made up of 16 amino acids. V dropped 1 base and J dropped 3 bases, with 15 bases sitting between them.

In this sample, this clone turned up a few times. The rearrangement joins TRBV18 to TRBJ2-1; TRBD1 is a possible D gene (5 bases). Germline CDR1 is KGHSH and CDR2 is LQKENI. This CDR3 region has 13 residues. Trimming removed 6 bases from V and 5 bases from J, with 11 bases in between. CDR3 DNA sequence: TGTGCCAGCTCGCCGGACACAAACAATGAGCAGTTCTTC. Translated: CASSPDTNNEQFF.

This chain's CDR3 is CASRGHGGYEQYF. In DNA form, the CDR3 reads TGTGCCAGTCGCGGACATGGTGGGTACGAGCAGTACTTC. The chain is built from TRBV2 and TRBJ2-7; tentatively, D is TRBD1 (5 bases). This CDR3 spans 13 amino acids. Germline V gives CDR1 SNHLY, CDR2 FYNNEI. The ends were cut back, 9 bases at V and 4 bases at J, with 16 bases in the middle. Full variable domain (outside the CDR3, taken from reference TRBV2 and TRBJ2-7): EPEVTQTPSHQVTQMGQEVILRCVPISNHLYFYWYRQILGQKVEFLVSFYNNEISEKSEIFDDQFSVERPDGSNFTLKIRSTKLEDSAMYFCASRGHGGYEQYFGPGTRLTVT.

The V and J genes are TRBV6-5 and TRBJ1-5; D is undetermined. Germline values: CDR1 MNHEY, CDR2 SVGAGI. V dropped 6 bases and J dropped 4 bases, with 13 bases sitting between them. CDR3 size: 14 residues. The CDR3 sequence: CASRNALENQPQHF. The CDR3 region has the DNA TGTGCCAGCAGGAATGCATTAGAAAATCAGCCCCAGCATTTT.

There are a few counts of this clone. The chain joins TRBV3-1 (or the pseudogene TRBV3-2) to TRBJ2-1; 12 bases fit TRBD2. Germline V lookup: CDR1 LGHDT, CDR2 YNNKEL (reference sequence). V gave up 5 bases and J gave up 4 bases; unmatched junction bases: 12. The CDR3 is made up of 18 amino acids. CDR3 in amino acids: CASSAPTSGGLYYNEQFF. As DNA, the CDR3 is TGTGCCAGCAGCGCACCGACTAGCGGGGGCCTATATTACAATGAGCAGTTCTTC.

Points on this clone: This same CDR3 is encoded by further DNA sequences in the sample. This chain links TRBV20-1 with TRBJ2-7, with D possibly matching TRBD2 (6 bases). Per germline, CDR1 DFQATT and CDR2 SNEGSKA (reference sequence). This CDR3 is built from 11 residues. V lost 4 bases and J lost 5, with 9 bases in between. The CDR3 DNA follows: TGCAGTGCTAAGGCGGGGCACGAGCAGTACGTC. Its protein product is CSAKAGHEQYV.

The rearrangement uses TRBV10-1 and TRBJ2-7; 9 positions match TRBD2. Germline V CDR1 and CDR2: WNHNN, SYGVQD (reference sequence). V lost 9 bases, J lost 5 bases, and 8 bases stayed unmatched. The CDR3 has 13 amino acids. The DNA for the CDR3 is TGCGCCAGGGAAAGACTAGCGGTCCACGAGCAGTACTTC. Translating gives CARERLAVHEQYF.

This clone was detected only once. The chain couples TRBV10-3 to TRBJ2-7, with 8 bases lining up with TRBD1. From germline, CDR1 is ENHRY and CDR2 SYGVKD. Unmatched junction bases numbered 1, after V lost 2 bases and J lost 1 base. The CDR3 covers 14 residues. CDR3: CAISETGGSYEQYV. CDR3 DNA: TGTGCCATCAGTGAGACAGGGGGATCCTACGAGCAGTACGTC.

V gene TRBV14 combines with J gene TRBJ2-7; D remains unclear. CDR3 size: 13 residues. The germline V and J ends were trimmed by 2 bases and 0 bases, with 5 bases remaining between them. CDR1 is SGHDN, CDR2 FVKESK, per germline. CDR3 region: CASSQLFSYEQYF. Here the CDR3 DNA reads TGTGCCAGCAGCCAACTCTTCTCCTACGAGCAGTACTTC.

A few counts support this clone. J is TRBJ2-2 and V is TRBV28; 9 bases match TRBD1. The CDR3 contains 14 residues. Looked up from germline, CDR1 is MDHEN and CDR2 is SYDVKM. Losses at the gene ends were 10 bases for V and 3 bases for J; bases not matched to a gene: 6. The CDR3 region is CAIQRQGDTGELFF. CDR3 DNA sequence: TGTGCCATCCAAAGACAGGGGGACACCGGGGAGCTGTTTTTT.

J is TRBJ1-2 and V is TRBV7-9; D is undetermined. The CDR3 runs 13 residues. Germline assignment: CDR1 SEHNR and CDR2 FQNEAQ (reference sequence). Trimming stripped 1 base from V and 4 bases from J, with 7 bases between. The CDR3 DNA is TGTGCCAGCAGCTTAGGTCAGTTCTATGGCTACACCTTC. Its protein product is CASSLGQFYGYTF.

This clone was found a few times. In nucleotides, the CDR3 is TGTGCCACCAGTGAAACCGGGACAGGGGGCTTGAAGACCCAGTACTTC. Its protein is CATSETGTGGLKTQYF. V gene TRBV24-1 combines with J gene TRBJ2-5, with 12 nucleotides matching TRBD1. Per germline, CDR1 KGHDR and CDR2 SFDVKD. The CDR3 extends over 16 amino acids. Losses at the gene ends were 4 bases for V and 6 bases for J; bases not matched to a gene: 8.

The chain couples TRBV27 to TRBJ2-1, with D maybe TRBD1 (5 bases). The CDR3 runs to 15 residues. Trimming removed 6 bases at V and 3 bases at J, with 15 bases between. The germline gives CDR1 MNHEY, CDR2 SMNVEV (reference sequence). This CDR3 is CASRLGAGFYNEQFF. DNA for the CDR3: TGTGCCAGCAGACTTGGGGCAGGGTTCTACAATGAGCAGTTCTTC.

The chain carries TRBV5-1 and TRBJ2-6; 7 bases map to TRBD1. The CDR3 is 17 amino acids. The V and J ends lost 5 bases and 0 bases, in that order; junction bases with no gene match: 8. In germline, CDR1 is SGHRS, CDR2 YFSETQ. As DNA, the CDR3 is TGCGCCAGCAGGACCGGGACAGTCTCCTCTGGGGCCAACGTCCTGACTTTC. Encoded protein: CASRTGTVSSGANVLTF.

As for this clone: Different DNA sequences within this sample yield the same CDR3. The chain couples TRBV24-1 to TRBJ1-1; 8 nucleotides agree with TRBD1. The germline gives CDR1 KGHDR, CDR2 SFDVKD. CDR3 size: 14 residues. Unmatched junction bases numbered 6, after V lost 5 bases and J lost 5 bases. The CDR3 reads CATSGGTGRTEAFF. Written as DNA, the CDR3 is TGTGCCACCAGTGGAGGGACAGGTCGAACTGAAGCTTTCTTT.

The V gene is TRBV28, the J gene TRBJ1-5, with 7 nucleotides matching TRBD1. V was pared by 6 bases and J by 7 bases, with 3 bases of the junction left unmatched. Germline V lookup: CDR1 MDHEN, CDR2 SYDVKM. There are 12 residues in the CDR3. CDR3 region: CASSQQGQPQHF. Here the CDR3 DNA reads TGTGCCAGCAGCCAACAGGGGCAGCCCCAGCATTTT. The full variable domain, its missing parts supplied by reference TRBV28 and TRBJ1-5, is DVKVTQSSRYLVKRTGEKVFLECVQDMDHENMFWYRQDPGLGLRLIYFSYDVKMKEKGDIPEGYSVSREKKERFSLILESASTNQTSMYLCASSQQGQPQHFGDGTRLSIL.